Listed below are T cell receptor beta chains from one sample, sequenced in a study of CD8 T cells in Susac syndrome. TCRdb independently ran MiXCR on the immunoSEQ multiplex PCR reads; one entry per CDR3 protein. The sample records around 150,000 distinct CDR3 sequences, approximately 94% being singletons. The source material was CD4+ T cells from PBMCs. The source is a human donor with multiple sclerosis. Each CDR3 is given with its conserved first and last residue. The order of the fields is V gene, CDR3 length, CDR3 protein.

>TRBV29-1|11
CSAAPGVGYTF
>TRBV12-3/TRBV12-4|16
CASSLFGTSGTGELFF
>TRBV30|13
CAWSGTSGNTIYF
>TRBV20-1|14
CSAIRDRTGQPQHF
>TRBV10-3|14
CAIRGDRGSGELFF
>TRBV3-1|14
CASSRYTGNQPQHF
>TRBV30|15
CAWSVSRGGNYGYTF
>TRBV7-2|15
CASSLSVATSYEQYF
>TRBV5-1|14
CASSLQQENTEAFF
>TRBV5-1|15
CASTTGGGSYNEQFF
>TRBV7-7|16
CASSSTDRGSSDIQYF